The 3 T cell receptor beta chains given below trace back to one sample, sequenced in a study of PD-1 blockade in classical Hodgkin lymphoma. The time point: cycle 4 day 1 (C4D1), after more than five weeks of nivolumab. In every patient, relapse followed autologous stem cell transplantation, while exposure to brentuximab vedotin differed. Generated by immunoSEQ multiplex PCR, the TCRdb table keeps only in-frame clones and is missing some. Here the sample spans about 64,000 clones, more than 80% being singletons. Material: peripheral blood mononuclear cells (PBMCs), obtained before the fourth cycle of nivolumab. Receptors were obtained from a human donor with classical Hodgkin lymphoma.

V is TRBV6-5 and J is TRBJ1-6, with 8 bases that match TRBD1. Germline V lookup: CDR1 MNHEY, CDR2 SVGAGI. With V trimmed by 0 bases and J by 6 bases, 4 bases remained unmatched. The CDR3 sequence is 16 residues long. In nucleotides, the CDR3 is TGTGCCAGCAGTTACTCGATCGACAGGGGTAATTCACCCCTCCACTTT. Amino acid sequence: CASSYSIDRGNSPLHF.

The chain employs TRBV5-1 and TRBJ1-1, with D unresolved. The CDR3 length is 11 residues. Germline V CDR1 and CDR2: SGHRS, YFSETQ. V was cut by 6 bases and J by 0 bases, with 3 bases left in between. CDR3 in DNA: TGCGCCAGCAAAGTGAACACTGAAGCTTTCTTT. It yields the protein CASKVNTEAFF.

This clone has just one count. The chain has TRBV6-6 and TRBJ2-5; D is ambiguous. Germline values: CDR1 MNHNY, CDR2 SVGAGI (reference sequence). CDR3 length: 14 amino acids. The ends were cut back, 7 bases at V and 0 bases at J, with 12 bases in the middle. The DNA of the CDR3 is TGTGCCAGCATCCTGAGCGACAACCAAGAGACCCAGTACTTC. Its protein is CASILSDNQETQYF.